This T cell receptor (beta chain) stems from a study of metastatic and nonmetastatic thyroid tumors. Overall study context: Repertoires from blood and tumor or nodule tissue of malignant and benign thyroid patients were compared.

Germline V gene lookup returns CDR1 DFQATT and CDR2 SNEGSKA (reference sequence). This CDR3 comprises 15 residues. V was trimmed by 0 bases and J by 0 bases, leaving 11 bases between them. From the PCR reads, TCRdb re-called clones with MiXCR. The table has some 40,000 clones, 24% seen once. Every patient underwent thyroid surgery untreated. Specimen: tumor tissue. The gene calls are TRBV20-1 and TRBJ1-2, with a weak D call TRBD1 (6 bases). This clonotype originated in a female donor with papillary thyroid cancer or a benign thyroid nodule (not recorded which). Some clones in this sample may be carry-over from other donors' samples. The CDR3 reads CSARERGIPNYGYTF. The CDR3 DNA follows: TGCAGTGCTAGAGAGAGGGGGATACCTAACTATGGCTACACCTTC.